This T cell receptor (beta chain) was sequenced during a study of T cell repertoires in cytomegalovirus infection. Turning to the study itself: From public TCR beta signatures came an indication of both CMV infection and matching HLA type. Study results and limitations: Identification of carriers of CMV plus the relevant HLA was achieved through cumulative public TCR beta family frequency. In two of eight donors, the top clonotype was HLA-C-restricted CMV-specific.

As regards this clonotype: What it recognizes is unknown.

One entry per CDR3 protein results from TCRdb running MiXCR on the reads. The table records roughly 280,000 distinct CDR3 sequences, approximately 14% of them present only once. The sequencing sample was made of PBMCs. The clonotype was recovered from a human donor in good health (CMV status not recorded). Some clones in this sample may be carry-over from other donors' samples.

The CDR3 loop reads CASSMGLAGANTGELFF. DNA for the CDR3: TGTGCCAGTAGTATGGGACTAGCGGGGGCGAACACCGGGGAGCTGTTTTTT. J is TRBJ2-2 and V is TRBV19, with 14 bases fitting TRBD2. Germline V CDR1 and CDR2: LNHDA, SQIVND (reference sequence). V lost 3 bases to trimming and J lost 0 bases; unmatched junction nucleotides: 0. The CDR3 sequence is 17 residues long.